These 6 T cell receptor beta chains were all obtained from the same sample, sequenced in a study of graft-versus-host responses after intestinal transplantation. To release intraepithelial and lamina propria lymphocytes, the graft tissue was processed. This table comes from immunoSEQ multiplex PCR, and its TCRdb copy is limited to in-frame clones, with some not included. The data hold fewer than 20,000 clones, with roughly 80% observed a single time. The specimen comprised ileum tissue, sampled around 600 days after intestinal transplantation. These receptors all come from a human patient who received an intestinal transplant, so some T cells may come from the graft donor.

The chain carries TRBV11-1 and TRBJ1-2, with a tentative D call TRBD1 (5 bases). Trimming shortened V by 8 bases and J by 3 bases, and 7 bases separated the two germline ends. This CDR3 is 11 amino acids long. Per the germline V gene, CDR1 is SGHAT and CDR2 is FQDESV (reference sequence). The CDR3 coding sequence is TGTGCCAGCGGACACGACTATGGCTACACCTTC. Its translation is CASGHDYGYTF.

The CDR3 DNA is TGTGCCAGCAGTCGGCGGGGCTCTGGAAACACCATATATTTT. It encodes CASSRRGSGNTIYF. The genes are TRBV28 and TRBJ1-3; D remains ambiguous. Trimming cost V 5 bases and J 0 bases, with 8 bases left between them. CDR3 length: 14 amino acids. CDR1 and CDR2 (germline): MDHEN, SYDVKM.

V usage is TRBV18 and J usage is TRBJ2-5, with a possible D match to TRBD2 (6 bases). The CDR3 consists of 14 residues. V lost 5 bases, J lost 1 base, and 11 bases lay in between. Germline-derived CDR1 and CDR2 are KGHSH and LQKENI. The CDR3, as DNA: TGTGCCAGCTCATCTCCGGGGGTCCAAGAGACCCAGTACTTC. Translation gives CASSSPGVQETQYF.

V and J are TRBV4-1 and TRBJ2-3, with 12 bases matching TRBD2. The CDR3 totals 17 residues. The trim removed 4 bases at V and 4 bases at J, leaving 9 bases unmatched. Germline V CDR1 and CDR2: MGHRA, YSYEKL. The CDR3 DNA is TGCGCCAGCAGCCCCCGATTTCTAGCGGGGGGGCCAGATACGCAGTATTTT. Protein: CASSPRFLAGGPDTQYF.

V is TRBV6-1 and J is TRBJ2-3, with 8 bases fitting TRBD1. J was trimmed by 0 bases and V by 6 bases; bases with no gene match: 5. Germline V gives CDR1 MNHNS, CDR2 SASEGT. This CDR3 is 15 amino acids long. This chain's CDR3 is CASSRGQGSTDTQYF. The CDR3 DNA reads as TGTGCCAGCAGCCGAGGACAGGGAAGCACAGATACGCAGTATTTT.

This chain connects TRBV9 to TRBJ1-1, with D possibly TRBD1 on 6 matching bases. This CDR3 is built from 13 residues. V was clipped by 4 bases and J by 3 bases, with 10 bases between them. Germline lookup yields CDR1 SGDLS and CDR2 YYNGEE. CDR3: CASSPTGYTEAFF. The CDR3 region has the DNA TGTGCCAGCAGCCCTACAGGGTACACTGAAGCTTTCTTT.